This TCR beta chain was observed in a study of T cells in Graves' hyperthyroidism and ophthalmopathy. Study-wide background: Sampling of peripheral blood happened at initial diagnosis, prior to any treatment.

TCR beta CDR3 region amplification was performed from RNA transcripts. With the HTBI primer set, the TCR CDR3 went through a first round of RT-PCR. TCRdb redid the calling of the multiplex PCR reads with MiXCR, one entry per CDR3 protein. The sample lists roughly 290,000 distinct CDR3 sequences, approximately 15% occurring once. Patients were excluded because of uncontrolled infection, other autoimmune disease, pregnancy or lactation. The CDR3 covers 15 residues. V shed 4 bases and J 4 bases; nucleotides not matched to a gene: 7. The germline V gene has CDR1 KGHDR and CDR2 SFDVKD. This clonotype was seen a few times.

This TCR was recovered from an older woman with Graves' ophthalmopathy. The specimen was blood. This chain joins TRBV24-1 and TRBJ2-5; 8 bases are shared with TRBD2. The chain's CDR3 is CATSDPGGGGETQYF. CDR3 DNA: TGTGCCACCAGTGACCCCGGGGGGGGAGGAGAGACCCAGTACTTC.